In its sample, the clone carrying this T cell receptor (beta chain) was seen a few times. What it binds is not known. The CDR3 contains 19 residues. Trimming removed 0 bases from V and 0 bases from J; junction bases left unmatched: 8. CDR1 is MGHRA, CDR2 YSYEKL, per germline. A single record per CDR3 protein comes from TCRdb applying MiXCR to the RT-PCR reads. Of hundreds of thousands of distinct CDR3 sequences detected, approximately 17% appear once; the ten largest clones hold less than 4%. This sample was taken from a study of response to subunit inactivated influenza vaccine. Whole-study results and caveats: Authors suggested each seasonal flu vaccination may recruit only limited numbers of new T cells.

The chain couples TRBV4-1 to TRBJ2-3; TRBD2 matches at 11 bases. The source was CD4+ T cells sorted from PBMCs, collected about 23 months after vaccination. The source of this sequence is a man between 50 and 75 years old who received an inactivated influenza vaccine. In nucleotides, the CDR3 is TGCGCCAGCAGCCAAGATCTAGGACTAGCGGGCGTAAGCACAGATACGCAGTATTTT. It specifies CASSQDLGLAGVSTDTQYF.